Sequencing of this T cell receptor beta chain was carried out in a study of radiation and T cells in renal cell carcinoma. Method: immunoSEQ multiplex PCR; TCRdb's copy keeps in-frame clones and lacks some. The sample comprises about 74,000 clones, roughly nine tenths of which are singletons, and about 6% rests with the top ten. CDR3 size: 12 residues. Germline V gene lookup returns CDR1 SGHTA and CDR2 FQGNSA. Trimming shortened V by 3 bases and J by 8 bases, and 7 bases separated the two germline ends. Noted time point: blood 4 weeks post-SBRT, at nephrectomy. Specified treatment: 15 Gy SBRT to primary tumor, nephrectomy 4 weeks later. Nephrectomy followed 15 Gy stereotactic body radiation by 4 weeks. After SBRT, blood was collected at 2 and 4 weeks, plus baseline. Study-wide points: In blood, top tumor clones expanded by 2 weeks, shrinking by 4.

As concerns this clone: Antigen: not known.

This chain connects TRBV7-2 to TRBJ1-4; D perhaps matches TRBD1 (5 bases). This TCR derives from an older woman with renal cell carcinoma. The sequences come from blood, collected from a patient whose treatment included radiotherapy and nephrectomy. As DNA, the CDR3 is TGTGCCAGCAGCTTTGGGGGAGAAAAACTGTTTTTT. Protein product: CASSFGGEKLFF.